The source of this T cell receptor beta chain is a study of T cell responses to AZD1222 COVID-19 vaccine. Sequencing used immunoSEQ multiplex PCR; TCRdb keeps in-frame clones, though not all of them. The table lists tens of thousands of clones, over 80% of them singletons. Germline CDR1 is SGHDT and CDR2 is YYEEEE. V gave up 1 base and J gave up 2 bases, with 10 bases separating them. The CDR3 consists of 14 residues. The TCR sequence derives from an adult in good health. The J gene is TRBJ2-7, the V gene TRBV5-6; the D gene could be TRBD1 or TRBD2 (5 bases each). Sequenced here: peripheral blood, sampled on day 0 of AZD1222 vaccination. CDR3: CASSLRGVAYEQYF. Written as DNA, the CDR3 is TGTGCCAGCAGCTTGAGGGGAGTCGCCTACGAGCAGTACTTC.